Listed here are 24 T cell receptor beta chains from one sample, sequenced in a study of cytomegalovirus exposure and HLA in healthy donors. Vbeta (60) and Jbeta (13) primers were used in the PCR. The assay was immunoSEQ multiplex PCR, and TCRdb's table has in-frame clones only and misses some. This repertoire shows more than 80,000 clones, 82% found once; its top ten account for 1.5% to 2%. Sequencing was carried out using PBMCs. All receptors derive from a man aged 45-65 years in good health and CMV-seronegative.

This sequence joins TRBV11-1 and TRBJ2-7; D ambiguous. The CDR3 has 11 residues. V was trimmed by 5 bases and J by 3 bases, leaving 5 bases between them. The V gene's germline CDR1 is SGHAT and CDR2 FQDESV (reference sequence). Here the CDR3 reads CASSIYYEQYF. The CDR3 nucleotides read TGTGCCAGCAGCATTTACTACGAGCAGTACTTC.

The chain joins TRBV18 to TRBJ1-5; perhaps TRBD1 as D (6 bases). V dropped 6 bases and J dropped 7 bases, with 13 bases sitting between them. This CDR3 is built from 13 residues. Looked up from germline, CDR1 is KGHSH and CDR2 is LQKENI. CDR3 residues: CASSPSGDQPQHF. The CDR3 DNA follows: TGTGCCAGCTCCCCCTCAGGGGACCAGCCCCAGCATTTT.

V gene TRBV11-2 combines with J gene TRBJ1-6; D unresolved. V was trimmed by 3 bases and J by 7 bases, leaving 7 bases between them. Germline CDR1 is SGHAT and CDR2 is FQNNGV. The CDR3 has 13 amino acids. CDR3 DNA: TGTGCCAGCAGCTTTCAGGAAAATTCACCCCTCCACTTT. Translating gives CASSFQENSPLHF.

This chain uses TRBV30 with TRBJ2-2, with D perhaps matching TRBD1 (5 bases). Per germline, CDR1 GTSNPN and CDR2 SVGIG (reference sequence). The CDR3 runs to 13 residues. V lost 3 bases and J lost 7, with 12 bases in between. CDR3 nucleotide sequence: TGTGCCTGGAGCGGCAGGGCGGACGGGGAGCTGTTTTTT. The encoded protein is CAWSGRADGELFF. The whole variable domain, filled in from reference TRBV30 and TRBJ2-2, reads SQTIHQWPATLVQPVGSPLSLECTVEGTSNPNLYWYRQAAGRGLQLLFYSVGIGQISSEVPQNLSASRPQDRQFILSSKKLLLSDSGFYLCAWSGRADGELFFGEGSRLTVL.

As regards this clone: At one of its ends the junction is not consistent with the germline gene, which may arise from a read error. V gene TRBV7-9 combines with J gene TRBJ2-3; 9 bases align to TRBD2. Germline V gene lookup returns CDR1 SEHNR and CDR2 FQNEAQ (reference sequence). This CDR3 region has 16 residues. CDR3 loop: CSSSLAASGNADTQYF. CDR3 DNA sequence: TGTTCCAGCAGCTTAGCGGCTAGCGGGAATGCAGATACGCAGTATTTT.

In regard to this clone: The same CDR3 arises from other DNA sequences in this sample as well. The V gene is TRBV10-3, the J gene TRBJ2-7, with D perhaps matching TRBD1 (6 bases). V was cut by 0 bases and J by 3 bases, with 12 bases left in between. Germline CDR1 is ENHRY and CDR2 is SYGVKD. This CDR3 has 15 amino acids. CDR3 in amino acids: CAISESTGNIYEQYF. The CDR3 bases are TGTGCCATCAGTGAGTCCACAGGGAACATCTACGAGCAGTACTTC.

This clone was picked up one time. The chain couples TRBV2 to TRBJ1-4; TRBD1 agrees at 10 bases. Germline CDR1 reads SNHLY; CDR2 reads FYNNEI. The V gene end was trimmed by 6 bases and the J gene end by 2 bases; junction bases not matched to a gene: 9. This CDR3 region has 17 residues. CDR3 in amino acids: CASRSPTGGRTNEKLFF. Here the CDR3 DNA reads TGTGCCAGCAGATCACCGACAGGGGGCCGGACTAATGAAAAACTGTTTTTT.

This chain connects TRBV19 to TRBJ1-5; no clear D gene. Per the germline V gene, CDR1 is LNHDA and CDR2 is SQIVND (reference sequence). The CDR3 covers 17 residues. V was trimmed by 3 bases and J by 0 bases, leaving 15 bases between them. CDR3 loop: CASSIKGSAPSNQPQHF. The CDR3 DNA reads as TGTGCCAGTAGTATTAAGGGTAGCGCACCTAGCAATCAGCCCCAGCATTTT. Looking up the rest from reference TRBV19 and TRBJ1-5 gives the full variable domain: DGGITQSPKYLFRKEGQNVTLSCEQNLNHDAMYWYRQDPGQGLRLIYYSQIVNDFQKGDIAEGYSVSREKKESFPLTVTSAQKNPTAFYLCASSIKGSAPSNQPQHFGDGTRLSIL.

This chain joins TRBV5-4 and TRBJ1-4; D not resolved. The V and J ends lost 4 bases and 8 bases respectively, with 15 bases between them. The V gene's germline CDR1 is SGHNT and CDR2 YYREEE (reference sequence). The CDR3 is 14 amino acids. This CDR3 is CASSRGGGLEKLFF. The CDR3 region has the DNA TGTGCCAGCAGCCGGGGAGGAGGGCTGGAAAAACTGTTTTTT.

This rearrangement joins TRBV2 to TRBJ2-1; 8 bases align to TRBD2. CDR3 length: 16 residues. With V trimmed by 5 bases and J by 9 bases, 15 bases remained unmatched. Germline V gene lookup returns CDR1 SNHLY and CDR2 FYNNEI. CDR3 sequence reads: CASSFAGPGGAGEQFF. CDR3 nucleotides: TGTGCCAGCAGTTTCGCCGGGCCCGGGGGGGCGGGTGAGCAGTTCTTC.

This sequence joins TRBV30 and TRBJ1-3; 7 nucleotides align to TRBD1. With 5 bases clipped from V and 5 bases from J, the junction kept 6 bases outside the gene matches. The CDR3 length is 13 residues. Germline V gives CDR1 GTSNPN, CDR2 SVGIG (reference sequence). The CDR3, as DNA: TGTGCCTGGGACAGGGCTATGAGAAACACCATATATTTT. It is translated as CAWDRAMRNTIYF.

The table lists this clone with a few counts. The chain joins TRBV28 to TRBJ2-2; D is perhaps TRBD1 (6 bases). The germline V gene has CDR1 MDHEN and CDR2 SYDVKM. The ends were cut back, 10 bases at V and 4 bases at J, with 10 bases in the middle. This CDR3 region has 12 residues. The CDR3 DNA sequence: TGTGCCATTCCAGGGGTCACCGGGGAGCTGTTTTTT. Encoded protein: CAIPGVTGELFF.

This chain links TRBV25-1 with TRBJ1-4; 7 bases align to TRBD1. Per germline, CDR1 MGHDK and CDR2 SYGVNS. With V trimmed by 2 bases and J by 5 bases, 14 bases remained unmatched. The CDR3 runs 18 residues. CDR3 amino acids: CASSEGFRQGGGNEKLFF. Here the CDR3 DNA reads TGTGCCAGCAGTGAAGGGTTTAGACAGGGCGGGGGGAATGAAAAACTGTTTTTT.

The rearrangement links TRBV6-1 to TRBJ2-7; D perhaps matches TRBD2 (6 bases). V shed 4 bases and J shed 1 base, with 17 bases lying between them. This CDR3 is 16 amino acids long. The germline CDR1 and CDR2 sequences are MNHNS and SASEGT. CDR3 in amino acids: CASSASPAGRSYEQYF. Here the CDR3 DNA reads TGTGCCAGCAGTGCCAGCCCGGCAGGGAGGTCCTACGAGCAGTACTTC.

CDR3 in amino acids: CASSRSGTGNEKLFF. The DNA of the CDR3 is TGTGCCAGTAGTAGATCCGGGACAGGTAATGAAAAACTGTTTTTT. V usage is TRBV19 and J usage is TRBJ1-4, with 8 bases lining up with TRBD1. The CDR3 is made up of 15 amino acids. Germline CDR1 is LNHDA and CDR2 is SQIVND (reference sequence). The trim removed 4 bases at V and 4 bases at J, leaving 5 bases unmatched.

This rearrangement joins TRBV7-6 to TRBJ1-1; no reliable D call. The CDR3 consists of 14 residues. Germline CDR1 reads SGHVS; CDR2 reads FNYEAQ. Trimming took off 2 bases at V and 1 base at J, with 8 bases between the two ends. CDR3 in DNA: TGTGCCAGCAGCTTACAAAACTCGAACACTGAAGCTTTCTTT. Its translation is CASSLQNSNTEAFF.

CDR3 region: CASSSGQGALHYNEQFF. The CDR3, as DNA: TGTGCCAGCAGCTCTGGACAGGGGGCGTTACATTACAATGAGCAGTTCTTC. The chain employs TRBV7-2 and TRBJ2-1, with TRBD1 matching 11 bases. Germline CDR1 reads SGHTA; CDR2 reads FQGNSA. CDR3 size: 17 residues. The ends lost 4 bases at V and 4 bases at J; junction bases unmatched: 9.

This chain links TRBV7-9 with TRBJ1-1, with 7 bases fitting TRBD1. The CDR3 is made up of 14 amino acids. CDR1 is SEHNR and CDR2 is FQNEAQ in the germline V gene (reference sequence). With 5 bases clipped from V and 2 bases from J, the junction kept 5 bases outside the gene matches. Here the CDR3 reads CASSPGTANTEAFF. Written as DNA, the CDR3 is TGTGCCAGCAGCCCGGGGACAGCTAACACTGAAGCTTTCTTT.

This clone has more than one count but fewer than ten. The V gene is TRBV25-1, the J gene TRBJ2-2; 7 bases are a match to TRBD1. Germline V CDR1 and CDR2: MGHDK, SYGVNS. Trimming cost V 10 bases and J 3 bases; bases outside gene matches: 8. This CDR3 region has 14 residues. The CDR3 spells CATEGGLDTGELFF. The CDR3 DNA is TGTGCCACCGAAGGGGGCTTGGACACCGGGGAGCTGTTTTTT.

V and J are TRBV27 and TRBJ2-2, with D unclear. The CDR3 runs 15 residues. The V gene's germline CDR1 is MNHEY and CDR2 SMNVEV (reference sequence). Between the trimmed V and J ends, which lost 5 bases and 2 bases, there was a span of 12 bases. As DNA, the CDR3 is TGTGCCAGCAGTCCCCTCCCCTTTAACACCGGGGAGCTGTTTTTT. Its protein is CASSPLPFNTGELFF.

The CDR3 nucleotides read TGTGCCAGCAGTTACAGGCAGGGGGCGAATGAGCAGTTCTTC. Translated: CASSYRQGANEQFF. The gene calls are TRBV6-5 and TRBJ2-1; TRBD1 matches at 8 bases. Germline values: CDR1 MNHEY, CDR2 SVGAGI. The CDR3 has 14 amino acids. The V gene end was trimmed by 2 bases and the J gene end by 7 bases; junction bases not matched to a gene: 4.

J is TRBJ1-4 and V is TRBV7-2, with TRBD1 matching 7 bases. The ends lost 1 base at V and 6 bases at J; junction bases unmatched: 8. The CDR3 is 16 amino acids. Germline V lookup: CDR1 SGHTA, CDR2 FQGNSA. The CDR3 bases are TGTGCCAGCAGCTTAGATCTAAGGGGGCGCTATGAAAAACTGTTTTTT. It codes for CASSLDLRGRYEKLFF.

The J gene is TRBJ1-3, the V gene TRBV6-5; D is possibly TRBD1 (6 bases). From germline, CDR1 is MNHEY and CDR2 SVGAGI. This CDR3 has 15 amino acids. Trimming removed 0 bases at V and 4 bases at J, with 10 bases between. The CDR3 sequence: CASSYSRTDGNTIYF. The CDR3, as DNA: TGTGCCAGCAGTTACTCGAGGACAGACGGAAACACCATATATTTT.

This chain connects TRBV18 to TRBJ2-2; D is possibly TRBD2 (6 bases). The CDR3 is 15 residues long. The ends were cut back, 3 bases at V and 5 bases at J, with 13 bases in the middle. Germline V gene data show CDR1 as KGHSH and CDR2 as LQKENI. This chain's CDR3 is CASSPNMRGTGELFF. Here the CDR3 DNA reads TGTGCCAGCTCACCTAATATGCGGGGAACCGGGGAGCTGTTTTTT.